Listed below are T cell receptor beta chains from one sample, sequenced in a study of shared T cell receptors in the human thymus. Produced via immunoSEQ multiplex PCR; TCRdb's table is partial and in-frame only. The table includes about 660,000 clones, 70% to 90% detected once. A further study also used this sample, focusing on human thymus T cells.

The sequencing sample was made of thymocytes. The receptors originated from a boy in the first two years of life with a congenital heart defect. The CDR3 runs from the conserved cysteine through the conserved F or W. The order of the fields is V gene, clone size, D gene, J gene, CDR3 protein, CDR3 DNA. D genes are given only for firm matches. Size is stated for part of the rows, as once, few or many counts, or as a class when the clone is expanded.

v_call: TRBV19
clone_size: NA
d_call: NA
j_call: TRBJ2-7
cdr3_aa: CASSIGGFSYEQYF
cdr3_nt: TGTGCCAGTAGTATAGGCGGATTCTCCTACGAGCAGTACTTC

v_call: TRBV27
clone_size: NA
d_call: NA
j_call: TRBJ2-3
cdr3_aa: CASSPSRGRERTDTQYF
cdr3_nt: TGTGCCAGCAGCCCCAGCCGGGGGCGGGAGAGAACAGATACGCAGTATTTT

v_call: TRBV19
clone_size: NA
d_call: TRBD2
j_call: TRBJ2-7
cdr3_aa: CASSATPGLAGGPNGYEQYF
cdr3_nt: TGTGCCAGTAGCGCCACCCCGGGACTAGCGGGAGGCCCGAACGGCTACGAGCAGTACTTC

v_call: TRBV6-5
clone_size: NA
d_call: NA
j_call: TRBJ2-7
cdr3_aa: CASSYSPDGGTYEQYF
cdr3_nt: TGTGCCAGCAGTTACTCACCAGATGGCGGGACCTACGAGCAGTACTTC

v_call: TRBV9
clone_size: NA
d_call: NA
j_call: TRBJ1-5
cdr3_aa: CASTPGVEDQPQHF
cdr3_nt: TGTGCCAGCACCCCAGGGGTTGAAGATCAGCCCCAGCATTTT

v_call: TRBV4-1
clone_size: NA
d_call: NA
j_call: TRBJ1-3
cdr3_aa: CASSPHLSGVSGNTIYF
cdr3_nt: TGCGCCAGCAGCCCTCATCTCAGCGGAGTCTCTGGAAACACCATATATTTT

v_call: TRBV4-1
clone_size: NA
d_call: TRBD1
j_call: TRBJ1-5
cdr3_aa: CASSHPTGHSNQPQHF
cdr3_nt: TGCGCCAGCAGCCATCCGACAGGGCACAGCAATCAGCCCCAGCATTTT

v_call: TRBV29-1
clone_size: NA
d_call: TRBD1
j_call: TRBJ1-2
cdr3_aa: CSVVGTGYGYTF
cdr3_nt: TGCAGCGTCGTTGGGACAGGGTATGGCTACACCTTC

v_call: TRBV2
clone_size: NA
d_call: NA
j_call: TRBJ1-1
cdr3_aa: CASSGSGVSTEAFF
cdr3_nt: TGTGCCAGCAGTGGATCAGGGGTCTCAACTGAAGCTTTCTTT

v_call: TRBV4-2
clone_size: NA
d_call: NA
j_call: TRBJ1-6
cdr3_aa: CASSQDPENSPLHF
cdr3_nt: TGTGCCAGCAGCCAAGACCCTGAGAATTCACCCCTCCACTTT

v_call: TRBV28
clone_size: NA
d_call: NA
j_call: TRBJ1-2
cdr3_aa: CASSFVWSGDGYTF
cdr3_nt: TGTGCCAGCAGTTTTGTGTGGTCAGGGGATGGCTACACCTTC

v_call: TRBV14
clone_size: NA
d_call: TRBD2
j_call: TRBJ2-1
cdr3_aa: CASSQDYGRPSYNEQFF
cdr3_nt: TGTGCCAGCAGCCAAGACTACGGGAGGCCCTCCTACAATGAGCAGTTCTTC

v_call: TRBV20-1
clone_size: once
d_call: NA
j_call: TRBJ2-3
cdr3_aa: CRTRADTQYF
cdr3_nt: TGCAGAACGAGAGCAGATACGCAGTATTTT

v_call: TRBV14
clone_size: NA
d_call: TRBD1
j_call: TRBJ1-1
cdr3_aa: CASSLRPGQGFWGTEAFF
cdr3_nt: TGTGCCAGCAGCCTAAGGCCAGGACAGGGATTTTGGGGGACTGAAGCTTTCTTT

v_call: TRBV19
clone_size: few
d_call: TRBD1
j_call: TRBJ1-6
cdr3_aa: CASSTQGANSPLHF
cdr3_nt: TGTGCCAGTAGTACCCAGGGGGCTAATTCACCCCTCCACTTT

v_call: TRBV5-6
clone_size: NA
d_call: NA
j_call: TRBJ1-2
cdr3_aa: CASSPTGAGYTF
cdr3_nt: TGTGCCAGCAGCCCGACAGGCGCCGGCTACACCTTC

v_call: TRBV9
clone_size: NA
d_call: NA
j_call: TRBJ2-1
cdr3_aa: CASSSGSSYNEQFF
cdr3_nt: TGTGCCAGCAGTTCCGGGAGTTCCTACAATGAGCAGTTCTTC

v_call: TRBV15
clone_size: NA
d_call: NA
j_call: TRBJ2-3
cdr3_aa: CATAGGRDTQYF
cdr3_nt: TGTGCCACCGCTGGTGGCCGCGATACGCAGTATTTT

v_call: TRBV21-1
clone_size: NA
d_call: NA
j_call: TRBJ2-2
cdr3_aa: CASSKGGGGNTGELFF
cdr3_nt: TGTGCCAGCAGCAAAGGGGGGGGAGGGAACACCGGGGAGCTGTTTTTT

v_call: TRBV4-1
clone_size: NA
d_call: NA
j_call: TRBJ1-1
cdr3_aa: CASSPPATGPTEAFF
cdr3_nt: TGCGCCAGCAGCCCTCCGGCTACAGGGCCCACTGAAGCTTTCTTT

v_call: TRBV19
clone_size: NA
d_call: TRBD2
j_call: TRBJ2-3
cdr3_aa: CASSMEIPLLRAGGPRDTQYF
cdr3_nt: TGTGCCAGTAGTATGGAGATTCCTCTGCTCCGGGCGGGGGGGCCGAGAGATACGCAGTATTTT

v_call: TRBV7-2
clone_size: NA
d_call: TRBD2
j_call: TRBJ2-1
cdr3_aa: CASSARTSGSGSSYNEQFF
cdr3_nt: TGTGCCAGCAGCGCAAGGACTAGCGGGAGTGGGAGCTCCTACAATGAGCAGTTCTTC

v_call: TRBV4-1
clone_size: NA
d_call: TRBD1
j_call: TRBJ2-3
cdr3_aa: CASSQDVFRGSTDTQYF
cdr3_nt: TGCGCCAGCAGCCAAGATGTGTTCAGGGGGAGCACAGATACGCAGTATTTT

v_call: TRBV2
clone_size: NA
d_call: TRBD1
j_call: TRBJ2-7
cdr3_aa: CARSVGQGFSEQYF
cdr3_nt: TGTGCCAGGTCCGTTGGACAGGGTTTTTCCGAGCAGTACTTC

v_call: TRBV7-6
clone_size: NA
d_call: NA
j_call: TRBJ1-6
cdr3_aa: CASSLVVSSSYNSPLHF
cdr3_nt: TGTGCCAGCAGCTTAGTTGTCTCGAGCTCCTATAATTCACCCCTCCACTTT

v_call: TRBV4-3
clone_size: NA
d_call: NA
j_call: TRBJ1-1
cdr3_aa: CASSLRWAQMNTEAFF
cdr3_nt: TGCGCCAGCAGCCTACGGTGGGCACAGATGAACACTGAAGCTTTCTTT

v_call: TRBV6-1
clone_size: NA
d_call: TRBD1
j_call: TRBJ2-1
cdr3_aa: CASSIDRDNEQFF
cdr3_nt: TGTGCCAGCAGTATAGACAGGGACAATGAGCAGTTCTTC

v_call: TRBV6-1
clone_size: NA
d_call: NA
j_call: TRBJ2-3
cdr3_aa: CASSERKGDNSTDTQYF
cdr3_nt: TGTGCCAGCAGTGAAAGAAAAGGGGACAACAGCACAGATACGCAGTATTTT

v_call: TRBV6-1
clone_size: few
d_call: NA
j_call: TRBJ1-1
cdr3_aa: CASRTSRPNTEAFF
cdr3_nt: TGTGCCAGCAGAACCTCGCGGCCGAACACTGAAGCTTTCTTT

v_call: TRBV28
clone_size: NA
d_call: NA
j_call: TRBJ2-1
cdr3_aa: CAAGGWDNEQFF
cdr3_nt: TGTGCCGCAGGAGGGTGGGACAATGAGCAGTTCTTC

v_call: TRBV27
clone_size: NA
d_call: TRBD2
j_call: TRBJ2-5
cdr3_aa: CASSLIAGDQETQYF
cdr3_nt: TGTGCCAGCAGTTTGATAGCGGGAGATCAAGAGACCCAGTACTTC

v_call: TRBV14
clone_size: NA
d_call: TRBD2
j_call: TRBJ2-1
cdr3_aa: CASSQEKERGGPSYNEQFF
cdr3_nt: TGTGCCAGCAGCCAAGAGAAGGAGCGGGGGGGCCCCTCCTACAATGAGCAGTTCTTC

v_call: TRBV10-1
clone_size: NA
d_call: TRBD1
j_call: TRBJ2-7
cdr3_aa: CASSRRDRVYEQYF
cdr3_nt: TGCGCCAGCAGTCGCCGGGACAGGGTCTACGAGCAGTACTTC

v_call: TRBV15
clone_size: NA
d_call: NA
j_call: TRBJ2-7
cdr3_aa: CATSRVIGTHPGGPSYEQYF
cdr3_nt: TGTGCCACCAGCAGGGTTATTGGGACACACCCGGGGGGCCCCTCCTACGAGCAGTACTTC

v_call: TRBV4-3
clone_size: few
d_call: NA
j_call: TRBJ1-3
cdr3_aa: CASSQDRGGSGNTIYF
cdr3_nt: TGCGCCAGCAGCCAAGACAGGGGTGGTTCTGGAAACACCATATATTTT

v_call: TRBV28
clone_size: NA
d_call: TRBD1
j_call: TRBJ2-7
cdr3_aa: CASSPLRDRGRTSYEQYF
cdr3_nt: TGTGCCAGCAGCCCTCTCCGGGACAGGGGGCGAACCTCCTACGAGCAGTACTTC

v_call: TRBV27
clone_size: NA
d_call: TRBD1
j_call: TRBJ1-4
cdr3_aa: CASSARTGGSEKLFF
cdr3_nt: TGTGCCAGCAGTGCACGGACAGGGGGAAGTGAAAAACTGTTTTTT

v_call: TRBV29-1
clone_size: NA
d_call: TRBD2
j_call: TRBJ2-5
cdr3_aa: CSAPGGQETQYF
cdr3_nt: TGCAGCGCCCCGGGGGGGCAAGAGACCCAGTACTTC

v_call: TRBV27
clone_size: few
d_call: NA
j_call: TRBJ1-6
cdr3_aa: CASSYIQGSLHF
cdr3_nt: TGTGCCAGCAGCTACATACAGGGATCGCTCCACTTT

v_call: TRBV5-6
clone_size: NA
d_call: TRBD2
j_call: TRBJ2-3
cdr3_aa: CASSHQGLAGRRTDTQYF
cdr3_nt: TGTGCCAGCAGCCACCAGGGACTAGCGGGGCGACGCACAGATACGCAGTATTTT

v_call: TRBV11-2
clone_size: NA
d_call: NA
j_call: TRBJ1-1
cdr3_aa: CASSSPGGAEAFF
cdr3_nt: TGTGCCAGCAGCTCCCCGGGCGGGGCTGAAGCTTTCTTT

v_call: TRBV4-1
clone_size: NA
d_call: NA
j_call: TRBJ2-1
cdr3_aa: CASSHPRAGYYNEQFF
cdr3_nt: TGCGCCAGCAGCCACCCAAGGGCGGGGTATTACAATGAGCAGTTCTTC

v_call: TRBV4-2
clone_size: NA
d_call: NA
j_call: TRBJ1-6
cdr3_aa: CASSQEGGGGFYNSPLHF
cdr3_nt: TGTGCCAGCAGCCAAGAAGGGGGGGGCGGCTTCTATAATTCACCCCTCCACTTT

v_call: TRBV30
clone_size: NA
d_call: NA
j_call: TRBJ2-1
cdr3_aa: CAWSLARRLFYNEQFF
cdr3_nt: TGTGCCTGGAGCCTAGCTCGTAGACTTTTCTACAATGAGCAGTTCTTC

v_call: TRBV25-1
clone_size: NA
d_call: TRBD2
j_call: TRBJ2-5
cdr3_aa: CASSGGLAGAGEETQYF
cdr3_nt: TGTGCCAGCAGTGGGGGGCTAGCGGGGGCTGGGGAAGAGACCCAGTACTTC

v_call: TRBV6-1
clone_size: NA
d_call: TRBD1
j_call: TRBJ2-5
cdr3_aa: CASSKGQGIEETQYF
cdr3_nt: TGTGCCAGCAGCAAGGGACAGGGAATAGAAGAGACCCAGTACTTC

v_call: TRBV29-1
clone_size: NA
d_call: TRBD2
j_call: TRBJ2-1
cdr3_aa: CSHGPGGLNNEQFF
cdr3_nt: TGCAGCCACGGACCGGGGGGGCTGAACAATGAGCAGTTCTTC

v_call: TRBV11-2
clone_size: NA
d_call: NA
j_call: TRBJ1-6
cdr3_aa: CASSSEQGSPLHF
cdr3_nt: TGTGCCAGCAGCTCCGAACAGGGTTCTCCCCTCCACTTT

v_call: TRBV7-6
clone_size: once
d_call: NA
j_call: TRBJ2-7
cdr3_aa: CASSGWTAFFLGQYF
cdr3_nt: TGTGCCAGCAGCGGGTGGACAGCGTTTTTCCTCGGGCAGTACTTC

v_call: TRBV18
clone_size: NA
d_call: NA
j_call: TRBJ2-5
cdr3_aa: CASSNLRGQTQYF
cdr3_nt: TGTGCCAGCTCAAACTTGCGGGGGCAGACCCAGTACTTC

v_call: TRBV13
clone_size: few
d_call: NA
j_call: TRBJ1-1
cdr3_aa: CASSLGRDNFLITEAFF
cdr3_nt: TGTGCCAGCAGCTTAGGCCGGGACAACTTTCTTATCACTGAAGCTTTCTTT

v_call: TRBV23-1
clone_size: NA
d_call: NA
j_call: TRBJ1-5
cdr3_aa: CASSQWAGSNQPQHF
cdr3_nt: TGCGCCAGCAGTCAATGGGCAGGGAGCAATCAGCCCCAGCATTTT

v_call: TRBV11-2
clone_size: NA
d_call: NA
j_call: TRBJ1-2
cdr3_aa: CASSILQGNGNYGYTF
cdr3_nt: TGTGCCAGCAGCATCCTTCAGGGTAACGGGAACTATGGCTACACCTTC

v_call: TRBV28
clone_size: NA
d_call: TRBD2
j_call: TRBJ2-4
cdr3_aa: CASSVAVGLAGGKVKNIQYF
cdr3_nt: TGTGCCAGCAGTGTCGCCGTCGGACTAGCGGGGGGGAAGGTCAAAAACATTCAGTACTTC

v_call: TRBV7-2
clone_size: NA
d_call: TRBD1
j_call: TRBJ1-5
cdr3_aa: CASSLLPGQSFNQPQHF
cdr3_nt: TGTGCCAGCAGCCTCCTGCCGGGACAGAGTTTCAATCAGCCCCAGCATTTT

v_call: TRBV28
clone_size: NA
d_call: NA
j_call: TRBJ1-5
cdr3_aa: CASSSTDSNQPQHF
cdr3_nt: TGTGCCAGCAGTTCCACAGATAGCAATCAGCCCCAGCATTTT

v_call: TRBV4-1
clone_size: NA
d_call: TRBD2
j_call: TRBJ2-7
cdr3_aa: CASSQEAGGAYEQYF
cdr3_nt: TGCGCCAGCAGCCAAGAGGCGGGGGGAGCCTACGAGCAGTACTTC